This T cell receptor (beta chain) was sequenced for a study of T cell responses to AZD1222 COVID-19 vaccine. Some clones are missing from TCRdb's copy, which holds only in-frame ones; the method was immunoSEQ multiplex PCR. Of 95,000 to 150,000 clones detected, around 87% appear once; the ten largest clones hold about 10%. The source material was peripheral blood, sampled on day 0 of AZD1222 vaccination. The origin of this receptor is an adult in good health.

The CDR3 DNA follows: TGCGCCAGCAGTCCAGCGGGACCGGAGACCCAGTACTTC. Encoded protein: CASSPAGPETQYF. The genes are TRBV10-2 and TRBJ2-5; 7 nucleotides line up with TRBD2. CDR3 length: 13 amino acids. Germline trimming cut 5 bases from V and 5 bases from J; bases unmatched to any gene: 5. Germline CDR1 and CDR2: WSHSY and SAAADI.